This T cell receptor beta chain was recovered during a study of cytotoxic CD8 clonotypes in ibrutinib-treated CLL (dated by TCRdb to about 2021). Notes on the research overall: The cohort included about 15 treatment-naive and approximately twelve relapsed/refractory patients; about 18 were IGHV unmutated. Responses were partial in approximately 24 patients and complete in 2; after median 68 months follow-up, around 14 stayed in remission and some twelve progressed. Response samples were obtained after a median of around 11 months of treatment, with a range of about 6 to 40 months. An average of around 260,000 productive templates and approximately 90,000 productive rearrangements was obtained per sample. Of the roughly 90 participants in the trial, roughly 26 had longitudinal samples available. Cryopreserved peripheral blood mononuclear cells were obtained before treatment, at response, and at either sustained remission or disease progression. All remission and progressive disease samples were collected while patients were still receiving ibrutinib. What the study reported, not specific to this receptor: Baseline clonality exceeded that of age-matched healthy donors and correlated strongly with circulating CD8+ T-cell counts. Sampling times were not matched between patients in sustained remission and patients whose disease was progressing, and lymph node repertoires were not examined. Public clonotypes were found to be uncommon and were observed to contract or remain stable during treatment; the increase in clonality was shown to reflect expansion of private clonotypes at ibrutinib response. An increase in clonality was observed at ibrutinib response, with clonality remaining stable during sustained remission and falling back toward baseline at progression.

V is cut by 5 bases and J by 0 bases, and the space between the germline ends is 11 bases. The germline V gene provides CDR1 SGHVS and CDR2 FNYEAQ. Inclusive of the bounding cysteine and phenylalanine, the CDR3 is 15 residues long. Only the CDR3 DNA is retained, 45 bases long and in frame from the first base. This sample's time point label indicates: progressive disease on ibrutinib. For TCR beta library preparation, 1.5 to 2.5 micrograms of genomic DNA were extracted from the cryopreserved PBMCs. Longitudinal blood samples from CLL patients receiving ibrutinib monotherapy were subjected to high-throughput TCR beta sequencing. Patients were enrolled in a phase 2 open-label single-center ibrutinib monotherapy trial. On this clone itself: Its antigen target is currently unknown. No much larger clonotype is one base removed from it; base qualities were not supplied.

On a MiSeq, deep resolution sequencing aimed for a depth between 1 in 1 million and 1 in 200,000 T cells, with each clonotype covered around 10x on average. The immunoSEQ hsTCRB Kit was used to generate TCR beta libraries. For the original study's pipeline: Data were analyzed with ImmunoSEQ Data Assistant and ImmunoSEQ Analyzer, with V, D and J genes assigned per IMGT definitions. Clonality, with values ranging from 0 to 1, was calculated as one minus the normalized Shannon entropy of productive rearrangement frequencies. Only overrepresented clonotypes making up at least 0.05% of the repertoire of each patient were included in the public clonotype analysis. Repertoires from some twelve age-matched healthy donors in immuneACCESS were used as clonality controls. TCRdb stores this immuneACCESS table with in-frame sequences only. Part of the clones is absent; in the studies checked, under half of the shortfall reflects unresolved V genes, and no reason is known for the rest. For V, J and clone size, that table is used; D and trimming come from the DNA. The sample yields 150,000 or so clones; approximately 91% were counted once. Together, the top ten hold 3% to 3.5% of the sample.

The V gene is TRBV7-6 and the J gene is TRBJ2-1, with the D gene uncertain. The clonotype comes from a human donor with chronic lymphocytic leukemia. The sequenced sample was PBMCs, obtained at disease progression, from a patient treated with ibrutinib. Here is the DNA: TGTGCCAGCAGCCCTGACTGGAGCTCCTACAATGAGCAGTTCTTC. Protein translation: CASSPDWSSYNEQFF. With all but the CDR3 taken from the reference TRBV7-6 and TRBJ2-1 genes, the full variable domain is: GAGVSQSPRYKVTKRGQDVALRCDPISGHVSLYWYRQALGQGPEFLTYFNYEAQQDKSGLPNDRFSAERPEGSISTLTIQRTEQRDSAMYRCASSPDWSSYNEQFFGPGTRLTVL.